One and the same sample provided the 5 T cell receptor beta chains below, sequenced in a study of shared clonotypes between healthy human individuals. Generated by immunoSEQ multiplex PCR, the TCRdb table keeps only in-frame clones and is missing some. The sample records under 350,000 clones, roughly 84% being singletons. Source material: memory CD8+ T cells sorted from blood. As for subset: CD45RO+ cells pooled with CCR7-negative TemRA cells. These receptors originate from a man aged 18 to 30 in good health.

The chain joins TRBV6-6 to TRBJ1-1; tentative D call: TRBD1 (5 bases). The germline V gene has CDR1 MNHNY and CDR2 SVGAGI (reference sequence). This CDR3 comprises 13 residues. Trimming left V 6 bases short and J 4 bases short, with 12 bases between. In nucleotides, the CDR3 is TGTGCCAGCAGCCCAGGGAGGGCCACTGAAGCTTTCTTT. This gives the protein CASSPGRATEAFF.

The gene calls are TRBV6-6 and TRBJ1-1; D call uncertain. The CDR3 spans 14 residues. Germline assignment: CDR1 MNHNY and CDR2 SVGAGI (reference sequence). Deletions cut 0 bases from V and 7 bases from J, with 12 bases between. This CDR3 is CASSYSKRAIEAFF. The CDR3, as DNA: TGTGCCAGCAGTTACTCGAAAAGGGCGATTGAAGCTTTCTTT.

The chain uses TRBV4-1 and TRBJ1-1; a weak D match, TRBD1 (5 bases). The germline CDR1 and CDR2 sequences are MGHRA and YSYEKL. The CDR3 runs to 15 residues. The V and J ends lost 1 base and 2 bases respectively, with 11 bases between them. CDR3: CASSQAQGGNTEAFF. The CDR3 region has the DNA TGCGCCAGCAGCCAAGCGCAGGGTGGTAACACTGAAGCTTTCTTT.

The chain recombines TRBV5-4 with TRBJ1-1; D gene ambiguous. CDR3 length: 11 amino acids. The V gene's germline CDR1 is SGHNT and CDR2 YYREEE (reference sequence). Trimming left V 1 base short and J 7 bases short, with 5 bases between. CDR3 protein: CASSLTDEAFF. CDR3 DNA sequence: TGTGCCAGCAGCTTGACAGATGAAGCTTTCTTT. The full variable domain, in which reference TRBV5-4 and TRBJ1-1 provide the parts outside the CDR3, is ETGVTQSPTHLIKTRGQQVTLRCSSQSGHNTVSWYQQALGQGPQFIFQYYREEENGRGNFPPRFSGLQFPNYSSELNVNALELDDSALYLCASSLTDEAFFGQGTRLTVV.

This sequence joins TRBV10-3 and TRBJ1-4; weak D call: TRBD1 (5 bases). Trimming took 5 bases from V and 6 from J, leaving 13 bases between them. Germline V gene data show CDR1 as ENHRY and CDR2 as SYGVKD. The CDR3 length is 14 residues. The CDR3 region is CAISPGTSDEKLFF. The CDR3 nucleotides read TGTGCCATCAGTCCCGGGACTTCGGATGAAAAACTGTTTTTT.